The TCR beta chain under discussion was sequenced for a study of cytomegalovirus exposure and HLA in healthy donors. Findings of the study overall: TCR beta V- and J-gene trimming was later associated with a missense DCLRE1C variant. Earlier results showed most TCR beta V segments being productive about 87% or about 30% of the time. HLA-A and HLA-B allele assignments for most subjects were reportedly predicted accurately using TCR beta sequences.

A word on this clone: Its target is not known.

The CDR3 is made up of 15 amino acids. The germline V and J ends were trimmed by 6 bases and 8 bases, with 22 bases remaining between them. CDR1 is MNHEY and CDR2 is SMNVEV in the germline V gene (reference sequence). Vbeta (60) and Jbeta (13) primers were used in the PCR. Authors' methods: Approximately 87 million unique TCR beta chains, about 12 million shared, were counted in a later analysis. The assay was immunoSEQ multiplex PCR, and TCRdb's table has in-frame clones only and misses some. The V and J calls and the clone size are those of that table, but D and trimming were determined from the DNA. The sample consists of 150,000 or so clones, approximately 78% of them appearing once.

Source material: PBMCs. J is TRBJ1-1 and V is TRBV27, with unresolved D. The receptor's source is a woman younger than 35 in good health and CMV-seronegative. The DNA of the CDR3 is TGTGCCAGCAGGCGACCTACCGGGGTTGGCGGAGAAGCTTTCTTT. Protein sequence: CASRRPTGVGGEAFF.